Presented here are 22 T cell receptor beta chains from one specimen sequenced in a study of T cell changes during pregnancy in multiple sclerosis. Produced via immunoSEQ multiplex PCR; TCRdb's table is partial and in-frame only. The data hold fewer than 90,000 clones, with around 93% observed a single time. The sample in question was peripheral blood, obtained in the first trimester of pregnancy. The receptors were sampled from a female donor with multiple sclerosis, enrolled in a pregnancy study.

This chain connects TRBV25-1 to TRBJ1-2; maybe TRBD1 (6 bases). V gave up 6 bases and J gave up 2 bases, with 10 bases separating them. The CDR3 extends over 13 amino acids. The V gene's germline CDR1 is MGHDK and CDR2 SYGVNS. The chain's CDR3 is CASSGQSNYGYTF. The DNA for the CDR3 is TGTGCCAGCAGCGGACAGAGCAACTATGGCTACACCTTC.

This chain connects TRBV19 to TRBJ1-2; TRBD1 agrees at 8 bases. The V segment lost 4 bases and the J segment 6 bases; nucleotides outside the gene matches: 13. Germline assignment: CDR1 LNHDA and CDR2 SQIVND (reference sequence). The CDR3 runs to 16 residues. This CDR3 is CASSTRTGNSWDGYTF. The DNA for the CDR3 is TGTGCCAGTAGTACCCGGACAGGGAATTCGTGGGATGGCTACACCTTC.

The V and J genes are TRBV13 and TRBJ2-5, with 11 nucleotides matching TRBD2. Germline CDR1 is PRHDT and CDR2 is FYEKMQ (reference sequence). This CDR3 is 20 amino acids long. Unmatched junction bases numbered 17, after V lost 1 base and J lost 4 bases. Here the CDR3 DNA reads TGTGCCAGCAGCTTAGCCCTGACTAGCGGGGCAACCCTTCCGGTAGAGACCCAGTACTTC. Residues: CASSLALTSGATLPVETQYF.

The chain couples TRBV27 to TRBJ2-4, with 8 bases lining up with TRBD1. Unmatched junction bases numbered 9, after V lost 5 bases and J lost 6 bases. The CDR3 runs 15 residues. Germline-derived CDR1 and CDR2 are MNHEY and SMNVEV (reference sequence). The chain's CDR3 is CASSLMTGAGNIQYF. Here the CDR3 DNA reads TGTGCCAGCAGTCTTATGACAGGGGCGGGAAACATTCAGTACTTC.

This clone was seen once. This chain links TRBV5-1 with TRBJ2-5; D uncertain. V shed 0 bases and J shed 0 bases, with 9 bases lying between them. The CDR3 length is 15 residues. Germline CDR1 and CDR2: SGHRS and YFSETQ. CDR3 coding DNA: TGCGCCAGCAGCTTGGGGCAGATAAACCAAGAGACCCAGTACTTC. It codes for CASSLGQINQETQYF.

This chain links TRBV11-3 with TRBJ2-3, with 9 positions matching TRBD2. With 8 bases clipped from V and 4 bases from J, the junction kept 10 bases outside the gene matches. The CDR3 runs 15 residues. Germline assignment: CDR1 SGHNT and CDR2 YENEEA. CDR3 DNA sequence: TGTGCCAGCTCGGCCGGGACTAGCTACTCAGATACGCAGTATTTT. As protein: CASSAGTSYSDTQYF.

The CDR3 DNA follows: TGCGCCAGCAGCCAAGATGTCTCCGAAAAACTGTTTTTT. It codes for CASSQDVSEKLFF. The chain recombines TRBV4-1 with TRBJ1-4; D uncertain. The V and J ends lost 0 bases and 8 bases respectively, with 7 bases between them. The CDR3 consists of 13 residues. The germline V gene encodes CDR1 MGHRA and CDR2 YSYEKL.

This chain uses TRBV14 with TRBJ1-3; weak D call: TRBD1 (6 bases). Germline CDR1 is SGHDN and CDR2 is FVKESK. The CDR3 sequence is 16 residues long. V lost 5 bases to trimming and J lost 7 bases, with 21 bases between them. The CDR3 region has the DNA TGTGCCAGCAGCGGCCGGTCAGGGGTTTCGGTGAACACCATATATTTT. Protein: CASSGRSGVSVNTIYF.

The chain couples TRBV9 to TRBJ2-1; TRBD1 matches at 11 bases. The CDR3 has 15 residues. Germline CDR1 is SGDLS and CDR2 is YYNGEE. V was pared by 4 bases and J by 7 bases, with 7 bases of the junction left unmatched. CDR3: CASSPGQGAGNEQFF. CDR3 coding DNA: TGTGCCAGCAGCCCAGGACAGGGGGCTGGGAATGAGCAGTTCTTC.

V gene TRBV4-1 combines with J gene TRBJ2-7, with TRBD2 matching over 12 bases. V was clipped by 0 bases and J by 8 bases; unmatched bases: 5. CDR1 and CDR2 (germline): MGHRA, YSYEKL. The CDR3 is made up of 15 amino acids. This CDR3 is CASSQDGLAGRKQYF. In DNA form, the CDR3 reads TGCGCCAGCAGCCAAGATGGACTAGCGGGAAGAAAGCAGTACTTC.

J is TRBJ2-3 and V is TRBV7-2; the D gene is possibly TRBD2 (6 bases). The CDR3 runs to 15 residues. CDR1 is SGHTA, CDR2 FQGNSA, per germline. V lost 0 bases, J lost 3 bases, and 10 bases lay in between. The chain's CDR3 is CASSLAGGETDTQYF. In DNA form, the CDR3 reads TGTGCCAGCAGCTTAGCGGGGGGAGAGACAGATACGCAGTATTTT.

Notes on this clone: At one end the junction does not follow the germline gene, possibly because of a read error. CDR3 sequence reads: CASRFGSGGNEQYF. The CDR3 coding sequence is TGCGCCAGCCGCTTCGGATCTGGGGGCAACGAGCAGTACTTC. The chain has TRBV5-1 and TRBJ2-7; perhaps TRBD1 as D (6 bases). CDR3 length: 14 amino acids. Germline CDR1 is SGHRS and CDR2 is YFSETQ.

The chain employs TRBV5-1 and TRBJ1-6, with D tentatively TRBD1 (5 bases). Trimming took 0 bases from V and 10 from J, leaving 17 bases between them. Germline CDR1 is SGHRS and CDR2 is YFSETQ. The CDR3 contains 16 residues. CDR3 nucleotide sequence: TGCGCCAGCAGCTTGGACGGGACTCAGGGCATATCACCCCTCCACTTT. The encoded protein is CASSLDGTQGISPLHF.

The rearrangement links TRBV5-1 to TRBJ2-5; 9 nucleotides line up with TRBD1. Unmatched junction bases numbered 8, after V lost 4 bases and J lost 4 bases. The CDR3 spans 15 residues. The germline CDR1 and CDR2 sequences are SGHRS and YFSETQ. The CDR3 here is CASSLDNRGRETQYF. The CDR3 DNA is TGCGCCAGCAGCCTAGATAACAGGGGGCGAGAGACCCAGTACTTC.

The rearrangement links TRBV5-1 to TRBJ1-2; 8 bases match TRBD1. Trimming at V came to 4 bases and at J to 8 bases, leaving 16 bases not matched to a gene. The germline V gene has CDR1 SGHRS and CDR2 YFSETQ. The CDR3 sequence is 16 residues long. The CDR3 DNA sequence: TGCGCCAGCAGCCCGGGACAGGTAGGAAAATCAGGCGGCTACACCTTC. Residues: CASSPGQVGKSGGYTF. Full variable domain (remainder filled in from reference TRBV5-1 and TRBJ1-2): KAGVTQTPRYLIKTRGQQVTLSCSPISGHRSVSWYQQTPGQGLQFLFEYFSETQRNKGNFPGRFSGRQFSNSRSEMNVSTLELGDSALYLCASSPGQVGKSGGYTFGSGTRLTVV.

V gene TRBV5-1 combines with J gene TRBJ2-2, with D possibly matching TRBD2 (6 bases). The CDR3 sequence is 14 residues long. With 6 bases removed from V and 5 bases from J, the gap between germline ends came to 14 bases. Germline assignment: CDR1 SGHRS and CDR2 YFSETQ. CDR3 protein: CASKSPAGTGELFF. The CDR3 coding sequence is TGCGCCAGCAAATCCCCGGCGGGAACCGGGGAGCTGTTTTTT. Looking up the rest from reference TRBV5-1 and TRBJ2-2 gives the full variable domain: KAGVTQTPRYLIKTRGQQVTLSCSPISGHRSVSWYQQTPGQGLQFLFEYFSETQRNKGNFPGRFSGRQFSNSRSEMNVSTLELGDSALYLCASKSPAGTGELFFGEGSRLTVL.

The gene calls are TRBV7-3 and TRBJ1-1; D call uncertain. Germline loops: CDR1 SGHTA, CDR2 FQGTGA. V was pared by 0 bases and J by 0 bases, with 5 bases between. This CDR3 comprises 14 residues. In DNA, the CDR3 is TGTGCCAGCAGCTTAACCTACTTGAACACTGAAGCTTTCTTT. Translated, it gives CASSLTYLNTEAFF.

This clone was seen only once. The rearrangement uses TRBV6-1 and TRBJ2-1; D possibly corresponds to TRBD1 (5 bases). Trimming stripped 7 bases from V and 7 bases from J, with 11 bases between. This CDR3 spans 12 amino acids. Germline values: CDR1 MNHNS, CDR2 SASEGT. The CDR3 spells CASIIQANEQFF. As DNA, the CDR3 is TGTGCCAGCATAATACAGGCAAATGAGCAGTTCTTC.

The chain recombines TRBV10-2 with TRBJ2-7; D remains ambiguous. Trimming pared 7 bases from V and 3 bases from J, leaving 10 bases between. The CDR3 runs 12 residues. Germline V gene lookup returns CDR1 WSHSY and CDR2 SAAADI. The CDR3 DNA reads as TGCGCCAGCACCTCCAGTATCTACGAGCAGTACTTC. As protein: CASTSSIYEQYF.

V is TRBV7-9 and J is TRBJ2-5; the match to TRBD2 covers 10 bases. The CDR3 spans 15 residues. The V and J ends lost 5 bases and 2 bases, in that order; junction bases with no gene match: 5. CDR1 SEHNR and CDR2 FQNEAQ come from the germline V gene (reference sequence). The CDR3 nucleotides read TGTGCCAGCAGCCGCCGACTAGCGGGTCAAGAGACCCAGTACTTC. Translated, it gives CASSRRLAGQETQYF.

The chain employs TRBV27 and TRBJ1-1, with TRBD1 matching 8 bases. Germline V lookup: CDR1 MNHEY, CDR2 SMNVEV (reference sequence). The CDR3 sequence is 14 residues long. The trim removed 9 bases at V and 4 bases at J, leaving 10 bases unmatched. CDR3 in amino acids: CASNPTTGGTEAFF. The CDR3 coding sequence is TGTGCCAGTAACCCTACTACAGGGGGCACTGAAGCTTTCTTT.

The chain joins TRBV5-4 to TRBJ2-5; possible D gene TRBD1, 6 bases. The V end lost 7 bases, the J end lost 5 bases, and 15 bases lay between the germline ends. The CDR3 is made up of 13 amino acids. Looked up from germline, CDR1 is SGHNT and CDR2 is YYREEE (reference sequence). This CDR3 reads CASRLQGTETQYF. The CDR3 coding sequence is TGTGCCAGCCGACTTCAGGGGACGGAGACCCAGTACTTC.